What follows is one T cell receptor (beta chain) and its context. CDR1 is LNHNV, CDR2 YYDKDF, per germline (reference sequence). The CDR3 runs to 14 residues. Trimming took off 0 bases at V and 4 bases at J, with 9 bases between the two ends. This entry is derived from a study of shared clonotypes between healthy human individuals. Naive CD8 cells, CD45RO-negative and positively selected for CCR7, excluded terminally differentiated effector memory CD45RA+ cells. Sequencing was performed with immunoSEQ multiplex PCR; in TCRdb, only in-frame clones are kept and a portion is missing. The data contain about 2.1 million clones, around 95% of them seen just once; the ten biggest clones take up around 1.8%.

Specimen: naive CD8+ T cells from PBMCs. The V and J genes are TRBV15 and TRBJ2-5; D is undetermined. The TCR sequence derives from a man between 18 and 35 years old in good health. Some clones in this sample may be carry-over from other donors' samples. The CDR3 nucleotides are TGTGCCACCAGCAGAGAGTCCCGATCAGAGACCCAGTACTTC. Its protein is CATSRESRSETQYF.